This TCR beta chain was identified during a study of cytotoxic CD8 clonotypes in ibrutinib-treated CLL. With 6 bases removed from V and 2 bases from J, the gap between germline ends came to 11 bases. Germline lookup yields CDR1 MNHEY and CDR2 SMNVEV (reference sequence). CDR3 length equals 14 residues. Cryopreserved PBMCs yielded around 2 micrograms of genomic DNA for TCR beta libraries. Clones were read by immunoSEQ multiplex PCR, and TCRdb kept only the in-frame ones, dropping some. The repertoire has some 200,000 clones, 72% of them found once; the top ten carry under 15%. Specimen: PBMCs, collected after 24 months of ibrutinib treatment. This rearrangement joins TRBV27 to TRBJ1-5; a weak D match, TRBD1 (6 bases). The sequence derives from a human donor with chronic lymphocytic leukemia. The chain's CDR3 is CASRAGAGNQPQHF. The CDR3 DNA reads TGTGCCAGCAGGGCGGGGGCGGGCAATCAGCCCCAGCATTTT.